The 6 T cell receptor beta chains given below trace back to one sample, sequenced in a study of T-cell reconstitution after alpha-beta-depleted transplantation in children. TCRbeta library construction was performed incorporating unique molecular identifiers. TCRdb re-called the PCR reads through MiXCR, storing one row per CDR3 protein. The sample records about 610,000 distinct CDR3 sequences, roughly a tenth being singletons. Sequenced material: PBMCs from the stem cell graft donor, taken from the stem cell graft. These receptor sequences come from a human donor who donated a stem cell graft to a child with acute myeloid leukemia.

This clonotype was counted a few times. The rearrangement uses TRBV29-1 and TRBJ2-3; D may be TRBD2 (5 bases). This CDR3 is built from 12 residues. Germline-derived CDR1 and CDR2 are SQVTM and ANQGSEA. The V gene lost 3 bases and the J gene lost 6 bases, with 10 bases spanning the gap. DNA of the CDR3: TGCAGCGTTGAGAATCGAGGGGATACGCAGTATTTT. Its translation is CSVENRGDTQYF.

This clonotype has a count of ten or more. The chain carries TRBV29-1 and TRBJ2-7; 7 bases are a match to TRBD2. There are 14 residues in the CDR3. Germline lookup yields CDR1 SQVTM and CDR2 ANQGSEA. The CDR3 region is CRLSGSSGSYEQYF. In DNA form, the CDR3 reads TGCAGACTATCGGGTTCTAGCGGTTCCTACGAGCAGTACTTC.

This rearrangement joins TRBV19 to TRBJ2-1; 8 nucleotides match TRBD2. The CDR3 runs to 15 residues. V lost 5 bases and J lost 5; bases outside the gene matches: 8. CDR1 and CDR2 from the germline V gene are LNHDA and SQIVND (reference sequence). The CDR3, as DNA: TGTGCCAGTAGTCAACCGGGACTAGGTAACAATGAGCAGTTCTTC. Translation gives CASSQPGLGNNEQFF. Combining the CDR3 with reference TRBV19 and TRBJ2-1 gives the whole variable domain DGGITQSPKYLFRKEGQNVTLSCEQNLNHDAMYWYRQDPGQGLRLIYYSQIVNDFQKGDIAEGYSVSREKKESFPLTVTSAQKNPTAFYLCASSQPGLGNNEQFFGPGTRLTVL.

This clonotype was seen repeatedly, ten times or more. The V and J genes are TRBV20-1 and TRBJ2-1; D remains unclear. The CDR3 contains 14 residues. The germline CDR1 and CDR2 sequences are DFQATT and SNEGSKA (reference sequence). The V end was cut by 5 bases, the J end by 6 bases, with 17 bases between. The CDR3 sequence is CSAPSASGANEQFF. CDR3 bases: TGCAGTGCTCCGAGTGCAAGTGGCGCCAATGAGCAGTTCTTC.

V gene TRBV2 combines with J gene TRBJ2-1; 15 nucleotides line up with TRBD2. Germline V gene sequence: CDR1 SNHLY, CDR2 FYNNEI. Losses at the gene ends were 6 bases for V and 10 bases for J; bases not matched to a gene: 7. The CDR3 is 15 residues long. The CDR3 DNA reads as TGTGCCAGCAGACCCGGACTAGCGGGAGGGCCAGAGCAGTTCTTC. Translating it yields CASRPGLAGGPEQFF.

This clonotype was detected many times. The genes are TRBV7-9 and TRBJ2-2; D call uncertain. V was cut by 6 bases and J by 7 bases, with 6 bases left in between. Germline V gene data show CDR1 as SEHNR and CDR2 as FQNEAQ (reference sequence). This CDR3 contains 11 residues. CDR3 amino acids: CASRLGGELFF. The CDR3 DNA reads TGTGCCAGCAGGCTGGGCGGGGAGCTGTTTTTT.